These 10 T cell receptor beta chains share one sample of origin, sequenced in a study of blood T cell repertoires in COVID-19. Here immunoSEQ multiplex PCR was the method, and the copy in TCRdb shows in-frame clones only, minus some. The sample has a few hundred thousand clones; about four fifths are singletons. The sample was peripheral blood. Receptor source: an older man with acute or convalescent COVID-19.

The rearrangement uses TRBV11-2 and TRBJ1-1, with a tentative D call TRBD1 (5 bases). V dropped 5 bases and J dropped 1 base, with 11 bases sitting between them. The CDR3 loop spans 14 amino acids. Germline CDR1 is SGHAT and CDR2 is FQNNGV. CDR3 loop: CASSPGTANTEAFF. As DNA, the CDR3 is TGTGCCAGCAGCCCTGGGACTGCGAACACTGAAGCTTTCTTT.

The J gene is TRBJ1-1, the V gene TRBV12-5, with D uncertain. Germline CDR1 LGHNT, CDR2 FRNRAP. Trimming stripped 4 bases from V and 0 bases from J, with 6 bases between. The CDR3 extends over 13 amino acids. The CDR3 reads CASGSGLNTEAFF. The CDR3 DNA follows: TGTGCTAGTGGTTCGGGGTTGAACACTGAAGCTTTCTTT.

The rearrangement links TRBV19 to TRBJ1-5; D may be TRBD1 (5 bases). V was shortened by 1 base and J by 1 base, with 14 bases between the two germline ends. The CDR3 runs 17 residues. Germline V gene data show CDR1 as LNHDA and CDR2 as SQIVND (reference sequence). In DNA form, the CDR3 reads TGTGCCAGTAGTATAGCTCAGGGTTTATCGAGCAATCAGCCCCAGCATTTT. It specifies CASSIAQGLSSNQPQHF.

This clone came up once. The genes are TRBV11-3 and TRBJ2-3, with 7 bases lining up with TRBD1. Looked up from germline, CDR1 is SGHNT and CDR2 is YENEEA. The CDR3 consists of 15 residues. V shed 8 bases and J 2 bases; nucleotides not matched to a gene: 10. The CDR3 DNA is TGTGCCAGCGCCAGGGGGAACAGTGACACAGATACGCAGTATTTT. Translation gives CASARGNSDTDTQYF.

This chain uses TRBV2 with TRBJ1-5; 7 bases fit TRBD1. The germline CDR1 and CDR2 sequences are SNHLY and FYNNEI. The V gene end was trimmed by 8 bases and the J gene end by 0 bases; junction bases not matched to a gene: 4. This CDR3 region has 14 residues. The CDR3 here is CASRQGYSNQPQHF. CDR3 sequence (DNA): TGTGCCAGCCGACAGGGATATAGCAATCAGCCCCAGCATTTT.

The chain links TRBV9 to TRBJ2-3; 10 bases match TRBD2. The CDR3 has 16 residues. In germline, CDR1 is SGDLS, CDR2 YYNGEE. V lost 3 bases to trimming and J lost 3 bases; unmatched junction nucleotides: 7. CDR3 protein: CASSGRLAGYTDTQYF. The DNA for the CDR3 is TGTGCCAGCAGCGGCAGACTAGCGGGTTATACAGATACGCAGTATTTT. Full variable domain (missing parts from reference TRBV9 and TRBJ2-3): DSGVTQTPKHLITATGQRVTLRCSPRSGDLSVYWYQQSLDQGLQFLIQYYNGEERAKGNILERFSAQQFPDLHSELNLSSLELGDSALYFCASSGRLAGYTDTQYFGPGTRLTVL.

J is TRBJ1-1 and V is TRBV5-6; TRBD1 is a possible D gene (5 bases). The V gene's germline CDR1 is SGHDT and CDR2 YYEEEE. V lost 3 bases to trimming and J lost 4 bases, with 25 bases between them. The CDR3 is made up of 18 amino acids. DNA for the CDR3: TGTGCCAGCAGCTGGGCCGGCGGAGGGGAGATAAGGAGCACTGAAGCTTTCTTT. This translates into CASSWAGGGEIRSTEAFF.

The V and J genes are TRBV6-5 and TRBJ2-1; a weak D match, TRBD1 (5 bases). This CDR3 is 15 amino acids long. Germline CDR1 is MNHEY and CDR2 is SVGAGI. Trimming removed 2 bases at V and 4 bases at J, with 12 bases between. For the CDR3, the DNA is TGTGCCAGCAGTTACGGGGCAGCAACGTACAATGAGCAGTTCTTC. Amino acids: CASSYGAATYNEQFF.

This clone occurred a few times. The chain joins TRBV2 to TRBJ1-4, with a tentative D call TRBD1 (6 bases). In germline, CDR1 is SNHLY, CDR2 FYNNEI. V was cut by 3 bases and J by 3 bases, with 11 bases left in between. The CDR3 spans 15 residues. The CDR3 coding sequence is TGTGCCAGCAGTGACCAGGGGCTGGCTAATGAAAAACTGTTTTTT. Protein product: CASSDQGLANEKLFF.

V and J are TRBV7-2 and TRBJ2-3; D gene ambiguous. Germline CDR1 and CDR2: SGHTA and FQGNSA. This CDR3 spans 12 amino acids. Trimming cost V 4 bases and J 6 bases, with 8 bases left between them. CDR3 coding DNA: TGTGCCAGCAGCTCTCCCCCGGATACGCAGTATTTT. As protein: CASSSPPDTQYF.